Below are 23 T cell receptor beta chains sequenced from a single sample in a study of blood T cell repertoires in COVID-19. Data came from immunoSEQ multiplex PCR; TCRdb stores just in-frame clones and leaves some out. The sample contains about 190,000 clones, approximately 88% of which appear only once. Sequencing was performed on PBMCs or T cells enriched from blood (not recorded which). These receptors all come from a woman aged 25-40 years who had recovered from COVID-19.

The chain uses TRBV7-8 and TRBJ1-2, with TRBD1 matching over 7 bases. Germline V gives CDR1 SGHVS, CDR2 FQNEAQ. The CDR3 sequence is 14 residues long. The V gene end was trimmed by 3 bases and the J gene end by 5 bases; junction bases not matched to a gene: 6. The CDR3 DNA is TGTGCCAGCAGCTTCGACAGGGTGAATTATGGCTACACCTTC. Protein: CASSFDRVNYGYTF.

CDR3 region: CATLQGQGSNSPLHF. CDR3 nucleotides: TGTGCCACCCTGCAGGGACAGGGATCTAATTCACCCCTCCACTTT. This chain uses TRBV25-1 with TRBJ1-6; 9 positions match TRBD1. The CDR3 loop spans 15 amino acids. The germline gives CDR1 MGHDK, CDR2 SYGVNS. Trimming took 10 bases from V and 6 from J; bases not matched to a gene: 10.

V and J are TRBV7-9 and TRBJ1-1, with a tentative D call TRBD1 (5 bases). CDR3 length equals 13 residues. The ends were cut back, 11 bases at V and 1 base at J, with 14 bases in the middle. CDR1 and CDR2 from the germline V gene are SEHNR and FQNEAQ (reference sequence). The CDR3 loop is CAPGPAENTEAFF. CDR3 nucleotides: TGTGCCCCAGGGCCGGCCGAGAACACTGAAGCTTTCTTT.

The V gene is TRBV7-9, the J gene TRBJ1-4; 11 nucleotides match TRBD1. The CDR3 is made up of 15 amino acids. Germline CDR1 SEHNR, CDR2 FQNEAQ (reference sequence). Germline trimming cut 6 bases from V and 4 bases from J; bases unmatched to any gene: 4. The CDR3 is CASSYGTGGNEKLFF. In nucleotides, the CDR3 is TGTGCCAGCAGTTACGGGACAGGGGGTAATGAAAAACTGTTTTTT. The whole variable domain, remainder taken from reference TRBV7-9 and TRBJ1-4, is DTGVSQNPRHKITKRGQNVTFRCDPISEHNRLYWYRQTLGQGPEFLTYFQNEAQLEKSRLLSDRFSAERPKGSFSTLEIQRTEQGDSAMYLCASSYGTGGNEKLFFGSGTQLSVL.

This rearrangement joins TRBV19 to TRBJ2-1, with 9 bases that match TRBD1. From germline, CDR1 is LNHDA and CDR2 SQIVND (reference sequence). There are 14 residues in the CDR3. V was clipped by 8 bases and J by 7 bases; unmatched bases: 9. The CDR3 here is CASRRDRVGNEQFF. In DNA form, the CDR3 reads TGTGCCAGTCGCCGGGACAGGGTGGGGAATGAGCAGTTCTTC. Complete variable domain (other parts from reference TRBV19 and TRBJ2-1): DGGITQSPKYLFRKEGQNVTLSCEQNLNHDAMYWYRQDPGQGLRLIYYSQIVNDFQKGDIAEGYSVSREKKESFPLTVTSAQKNPTAFYLCASRRDRVGNEQFFGPGTRLTVL.

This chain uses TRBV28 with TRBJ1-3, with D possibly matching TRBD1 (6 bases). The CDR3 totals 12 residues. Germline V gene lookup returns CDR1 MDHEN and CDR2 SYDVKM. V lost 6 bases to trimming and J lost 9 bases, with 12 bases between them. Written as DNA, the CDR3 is TGTGCCAGCAGCCTCCGGGGGGCCACCATATATTTT. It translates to CASSLRGATIYF.

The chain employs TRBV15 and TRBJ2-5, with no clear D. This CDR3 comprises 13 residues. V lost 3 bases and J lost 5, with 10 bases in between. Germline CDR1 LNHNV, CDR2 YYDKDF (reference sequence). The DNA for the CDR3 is TGTGCCACCAGCAGCCCATCCGCGGAGACCCAGTACTTC. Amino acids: CATSSPSAETQYF.

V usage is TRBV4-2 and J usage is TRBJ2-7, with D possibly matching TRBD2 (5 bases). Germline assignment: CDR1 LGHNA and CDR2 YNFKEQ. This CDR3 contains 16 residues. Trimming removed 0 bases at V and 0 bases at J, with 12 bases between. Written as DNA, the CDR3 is TGTGCCAGCAGCCAAGACCCGGACTCGGACTCCTACGAGCAGTACTTC. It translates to CASSQDPDSDSYEQYF.

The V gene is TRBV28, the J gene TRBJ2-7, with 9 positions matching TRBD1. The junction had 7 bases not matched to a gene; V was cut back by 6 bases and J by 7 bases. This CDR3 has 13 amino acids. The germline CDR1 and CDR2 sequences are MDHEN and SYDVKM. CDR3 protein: CASRRDRVTEQYV. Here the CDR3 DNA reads TGTGCCAGCAGAAGGGACAGGGTAACGGAGCAGTACGTC.

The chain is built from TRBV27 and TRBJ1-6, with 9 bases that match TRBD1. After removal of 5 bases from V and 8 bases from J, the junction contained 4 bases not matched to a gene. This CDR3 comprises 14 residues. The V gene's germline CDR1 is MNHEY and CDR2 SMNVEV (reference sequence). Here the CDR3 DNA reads TGTGCCAGCAGTCCGGGGACAGGGTATTCACCCCTCCACTTT. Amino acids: CASSPGTGYSPLHF.

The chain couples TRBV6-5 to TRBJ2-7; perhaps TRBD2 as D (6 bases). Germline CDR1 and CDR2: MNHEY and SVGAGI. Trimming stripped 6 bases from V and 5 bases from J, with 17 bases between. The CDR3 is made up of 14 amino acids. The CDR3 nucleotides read TGTGCCAGCAGGTGGGGGGAGGTTTGGGACGAGCAGTACGTC. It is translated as CASRWGEVWDEQYV.

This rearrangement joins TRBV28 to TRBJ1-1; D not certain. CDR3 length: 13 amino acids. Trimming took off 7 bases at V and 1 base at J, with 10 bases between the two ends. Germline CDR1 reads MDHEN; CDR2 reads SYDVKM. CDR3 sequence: CASTLGGNTEAFF. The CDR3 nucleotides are TGTGCCAGCACCCTGGGAGGGAACACTGAAGCTTTCTTT.

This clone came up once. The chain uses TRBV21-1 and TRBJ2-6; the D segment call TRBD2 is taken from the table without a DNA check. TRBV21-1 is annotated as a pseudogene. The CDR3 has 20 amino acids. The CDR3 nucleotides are TGTGCCAGCAGCATCAATACCAACGGCAGCGAGTATTCTGGGGCCAACGTCCTGACTTTC. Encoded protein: CASSINTNGSEYSGANVLTF.

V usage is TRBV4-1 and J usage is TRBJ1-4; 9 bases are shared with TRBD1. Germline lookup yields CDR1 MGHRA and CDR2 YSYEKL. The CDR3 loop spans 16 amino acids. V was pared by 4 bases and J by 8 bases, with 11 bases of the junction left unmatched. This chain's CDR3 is CASSRITGGINEKLFF. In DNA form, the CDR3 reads TGCGCCAGCAGCCGGATTACAGGGGGCATTAACGAAAAACTGTTTTTT.

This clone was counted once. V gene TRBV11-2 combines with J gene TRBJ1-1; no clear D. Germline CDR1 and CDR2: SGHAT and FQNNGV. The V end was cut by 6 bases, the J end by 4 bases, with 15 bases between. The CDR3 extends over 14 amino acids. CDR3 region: CASRGGSRGTEAFF. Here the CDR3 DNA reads TGTGCCAGCAGGGGAGGGTCTCGGGGCACTGAAGCTTTCTTT.

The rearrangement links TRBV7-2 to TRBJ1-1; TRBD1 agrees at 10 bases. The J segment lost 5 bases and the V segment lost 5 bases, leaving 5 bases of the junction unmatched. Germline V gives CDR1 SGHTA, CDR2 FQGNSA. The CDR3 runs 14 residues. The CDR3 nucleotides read TGTGCCAGCAGCCGGGACAGGGGCCTGACTGAAGCTTTCTTT. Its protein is CASSRDRGLTEAFF.

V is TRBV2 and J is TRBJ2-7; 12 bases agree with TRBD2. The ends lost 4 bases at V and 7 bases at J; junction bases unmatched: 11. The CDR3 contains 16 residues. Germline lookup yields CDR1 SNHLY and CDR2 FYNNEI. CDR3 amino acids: CASSGLAGEVTMEQYF. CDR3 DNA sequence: TGTGCCAGCAGTGGACTAGCGGGAGAGGTTACGATGGAGCAGTACTTC.

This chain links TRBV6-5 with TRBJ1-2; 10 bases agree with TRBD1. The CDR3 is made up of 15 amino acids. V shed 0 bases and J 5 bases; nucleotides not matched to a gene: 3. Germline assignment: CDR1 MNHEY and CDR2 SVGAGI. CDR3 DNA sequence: TGTGCCAGCAGTTACTCCAGACAGGGGGCTTATGGCTACACCTTC. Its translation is CASSYSRQGAYGYTF.

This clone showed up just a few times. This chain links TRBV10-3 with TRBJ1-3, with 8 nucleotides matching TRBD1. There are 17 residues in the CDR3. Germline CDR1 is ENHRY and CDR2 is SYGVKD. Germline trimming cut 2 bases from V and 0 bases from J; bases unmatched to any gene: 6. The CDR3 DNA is TGTGCCATCAGTGAGCCACAGGGGGGGCTCTCTGGAAACACCATATATTTT. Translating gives CAISEPQGGLSGNTIYF.

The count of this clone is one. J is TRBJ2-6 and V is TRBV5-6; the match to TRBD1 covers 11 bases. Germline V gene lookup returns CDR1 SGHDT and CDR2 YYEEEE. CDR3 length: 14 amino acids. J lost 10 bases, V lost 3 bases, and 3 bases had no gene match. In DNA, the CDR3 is TGTGCCAGCAGCTGGGGACAGGGGGGGAACGTCCTGACTTTC. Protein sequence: CASSWGQGGNVLTF.

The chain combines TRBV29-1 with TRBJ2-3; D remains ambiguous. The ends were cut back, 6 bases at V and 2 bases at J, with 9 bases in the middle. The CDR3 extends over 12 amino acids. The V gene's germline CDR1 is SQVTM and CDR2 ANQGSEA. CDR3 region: CSVMTTTDTQYF. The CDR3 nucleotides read TGCAGCGTAATGACAACCACAGATACGCAGTATTTT.

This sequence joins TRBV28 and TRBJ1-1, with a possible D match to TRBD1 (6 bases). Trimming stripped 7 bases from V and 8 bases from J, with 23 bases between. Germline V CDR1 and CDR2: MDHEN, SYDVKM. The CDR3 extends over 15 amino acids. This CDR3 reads CASTFRRGARGEAFF. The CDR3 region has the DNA TGTGCCAGCACCTTCCGGCGGGGGGCGAGAGGGGAAGCTTTCTTT.

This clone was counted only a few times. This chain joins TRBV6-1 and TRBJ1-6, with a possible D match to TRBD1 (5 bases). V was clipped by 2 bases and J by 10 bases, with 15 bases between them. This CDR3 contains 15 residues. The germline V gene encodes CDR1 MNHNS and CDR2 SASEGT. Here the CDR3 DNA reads TGTGCCAGCAGTGAATATGCAGGGCTTCAATCACCCCTCCACTTT. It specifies CASSEYAGLQSPLHF.